These 26 T cell receptor beta chains share one sample of origin, sequenced in a study of blood T cells in healthy people across ages. Combining a sample-barcoded 5' primer with a J-beta primer mix, a second PCR ran for roughly 7 to 12 cycles. TCRdb analysed the 5' RACE reads with MiXCR anew, one entry per CDR3 protein. This sample yields around 1,100,000 distinct CDR3 sequences, of which 35% to 45% are seen a single time; around 13% belongs to the top ten. Sequencing used blood. The receptors come from a man aged 18 to 30 in good health.

As to this clonotype: Germline and junction disagree at one end, which may indicate a read error. The chain employs TRBV5-1 and TRBJ2-5, with 9 positions matching TRBD1. CDR3 length: 13 amino acids. Germline V gene lookup returns CDR1 SGHRS and CDR2 YFSETQ. Here the CDR3 reads CVSSFGTGETQYF. CDR3 sequence (DNA): TGCGTCAGCAGCTTTGGGACAGGGGAGACCCAGTACTTC.

This clonotype was detected only a few times. The chain employs TRBV7-2 and TRBJ2-5; D possibly corresponds to TRBD1 (5 bases). Germline V gene lookup returns CDR1 SGHTA and CDR2 FQGNSA. The CDR3 contains 15 residues. V gave up 2 bases and J gave up 1 base, with 11 bases separating them. Written as DNA, the CDR3 is TGTGCCAGCAGCTTATTAGGGGCCTTCCAAGAGACCCAGTACTTC. Residues: CASSLLGAFQETQYF.

This clonotype was observed a few times. V usage is TRBV5-1 and J usage is TRBJ1-2, with D hard to call. The CDR3 is made up of 16 amino acids. Per the germline V gene, CDR1 is SGHRS and CDR2 is YFSETQ. V shed 0 bases and J shed 4 bases, with 16 bases lying between them. The CDR3 region is CASSLDITTWRYGYTF. The CDR3 coding sequence is TGCGCCAGCAGCTTGGACATCACGACATGGCGCTATGGCTACACCTTC.

This clonotype was detected only a few times. The chain recombines TRBV27 with TRBJ2-5, with a tentative D call TRBD1 (8 bases). CDR3 length: 15 residues. Germline V gene sequence: CDR1 MNHEY, CDR2 SMNVEV (reference sequence). V gave up 4 bases and J gave up 7 bases, with 19 bases separating them. CDR3 nucleotide sequence: TGTGCCAGCAGTTCCTCACCGGGGGGACAGGTGACCCAGTACTTC. Residues: CASSSSPGGQVTQYF.

V and J are TRBV27 and TRBJ2-7, with 10 bases matching TRBD1. Germline trimming cut 4 bases from V and 0 bases from J; bases unmatched to any gene: 15. CDR3 size: 19 residues. Germline CDR1 MNHEY, CDR2 SMNVEV (reference sequence). CDR3 sequence reads: CASSSAKVRQGALSYEQYF. The CDR3 nucleotides read TGTGCCAGCAGTTCAGCGAAAGTTCGACAGGGGGCCCTCTCCTACGAGCAGTACTTC.

This rearrangement joins TRBV7-9 to TRBJ1-1; D unclear. V lost 3 bases and J lost 0, with 14 bases in between. CDR1 and CDR2 (germline): SEHNR, FQNEAQ (reference sequence). This CDR3 region has 16 residues. Here the CDR3 reads CASSFVRTVMNTEAFF. As DNA, the CDR3 is TGTGCCAGCAGCTTTGTCCGGACGGTGATGAACACTGAAGCTTTCTTT.

This clonotype was detected only a few times. The V gene is TRBV7-2, the J gene TRBJ1-6, with 9 bases identical to TRBD1. The CDR3 spans 15 residues. The V gene's germline CDR1 is SGHTA and CDR2 FQGNSA. With V trimmed by 3 bases and J by 6 bases, 3 bases remained unmatched. In DNA, the CDR3 is TGTGCCAGCAGCTTCGGGACAGGGTTTAATTCACCCCTCCACTTT. It codes for CASSFGTGFNSPLHF.

This chain connects TRBV7-9 to TRBJ1-6; D call uncertain. The germline V and J ends were trimmed by 1 base and 4 bases, with 8 bases remaining between them. The germline V gene encodes CDR1 SEHNR and CDR2 FQNEAQ (reference sequence). This CDR3 comprises 15 residues. The CDR3 protein is CASSLDQGYNSPLHF. As DNA, the CDR3 is TGTGCCAGCAGCTTAGACCAAGGTTATAATTCACCCCTCCACTTT.

This chain joins TRBV5-1 and TRBJ2-1; 11 nucleotides align to TRBD2. CDR1 is SGHRS, CDR2 YFSETQ, per germline. V shed 4 bases, J shed 4 bases, and the junction held 10 bases outside the gene matches. The CDR3 runs to 17 residues. This CDR3 reads CASSGASGGFVYNEQFF. The DNA of the CDR3 is TGCGCCAGCAGCGGAGCTAGCGGGGGGTTTGTATACAATGAGCAGTTCTTC.

The chain combines TRBV7-2 with TRBJ1-1; unclear D gene. V was shortened by 5 bases and J by 6 bases, with 16 bases between the two germline ends. The CDR3 covers 14 residues. CDR1 and CDR2 (germline): SGHTA, FQGNSA. CDR3 amino acids: CASSRNAGVAEAFF. CDR3 bases: TGTGCCAGCAGCAGAAACGCAGGAGTCGCTGAAGCTTTCTTT.

The chain couples TRBV7-9 to TRBJ2-1; TRBD1 agrees at 8 bases. This CDR3 region has 15 residues. CDR1 is SEHNR, CDR2 FQNEAQ, per germline (reference sequence). J gave up 7 bases and V 1 base, and 6 bases lay outside the gene matches. CDR3 sequence (DNA): TGTGCCAGCAGCTTAGGCTACGACAGGGGAAATGAGCAGTTCTTC. As protein: CASSLGYDRGNEQFF.

This clonotype was detected ten times or more. This chain connects TRBV12-3 or TRBV12-4 to TRBJ1-5; D not resolved. The ends were cut back, 4 bases at V and 11 bases at J, with 9 bases in the middle. This CDR3 is 11 amino acids long. As DNA, the CDR3 is TGTGCCAGCAGTTGGGCGTTGGCCCAGCATTTT. Encoded protein: CASSWALAQHF.

As to this clonotype: No conserved phenylalanine or tryptophan is present at the end of the CDR3, so a read error is the likely explanation. It is unclear where the CDR3 begins or ends on the DNA, so no DNA is shown, and the CDR3 is as TCRdb lists it. V is TRBV7-8 and J is TRBJ2-1; TRBD1, the table's D call, was not compared with the DNA. The CDR3 totals 19 residues, both ends included. Germline V gene lookup returns CDR1 SGHVS and CDR2 FQNEAQ. The CDR3 spells CASSLARFGGGSGYNEQFI.

The gene calls are TRBV12-3 or TRBV12-4 and TRBJ1-2; D unclear. Trimming left V 0 bases short and J 13 bases short, with 18 bases between. The CDR3 covers 14 residues. The CDR3 is CASSLAGLYWGLTF. CDR3 coding DNA: TGTGCCAGCAGTTTAGCGGGTCTATATTGGGGTCTCACCTTC.

This clonotype was counted a single time. The chain has TRBV5-1 and TRBJ1-1; no definite D call. CDR3 length equals 15 residues. Trimming removed 4 bases at V and 6 bases at J, with 19 bases between. Germline-derived CDR1 and CDR2 are SGHRS and YFSETQ. This CDR3 is CASSPGAQLGSEAFF. The CDR3 nucleotides are TGCGCCAGCAGCCCAGGCGCGCAACTGGGATCTGAAGCTTTCTTT.

V usage is TRBV13 and J usage is TRBJ2-4, with D perhaps being TRBD1 or TRBD2 (5 bases each). Trimming pared 8 bases from V and 0 bases from J, leaving 11 bases between. Germline V CDR1 and CDR2: PRHDT, FYEKMQ (reference sequence). The CDR3 runs 14 residues. The CDR3 is CASRGGRAKNIQYF. The CDR3 coding sequence is TGTGCCAGCCGGGGCGGGCGAGCCAAAAACATTCAGTACTTC.

This clonotype was counted only a few times. The chain is built from TRBV29-1 and TRBJ2-3; 7 bases agree with TRBD1. In germline, CDR1 is SQVTM, CDR2 ANQGSEA. The trim removed 5 bases at V and 2 bases at J, leaving 7 bases unmatched. The CDR3 has 14 amino acids. The CDR3 loop reads CSVYGGQVTDTQYF. The DNA for the CDR3 is TGCAGCGTTTACGGAGGACAGGTCACAGATACGCAGTATTTT.

This clonotype was counted only a few times. The chain joins TRBV5-1 to TRBJ1-1; D is uncertain. Trimming removed 0 bases at V and 0 bases at J, with 9 bases between. The length of the CDR3 is 15 residues. Germline V gives CDR1 SGHRS, CDR2 YFSETQ. CDR3 DNA sequence: TGCGCCAGCAGCTTGGTAGGAGAGGTGAACACTGAAGCTTTCTTT. Its protein product is CASSLVGEVNTEAFF.

J is TRBJ2-3 and V is TRBV10-3; TRBD1 is a possible D gene (6 bases). Trimming took 11 bases from V and 0 from J, leaving 18 bases between them. Per the germline V gene, CDR1 is ENHRY and CDR2 is SYGVKD. The CDR3 is made up of 15 amino acids. The CDR3, as DNA: TGTGCCGCCATGACAGGAGTCTCTAGCACAGATACGCAGTATTTT. Protein: CAAMTGVSSTDTQYF.

This clonotype was detected a few times. The chain couples TRBV5-6 to TRBJ2-3; D is unresolved. The length of the CDR3 is 13 residues. Germline CDR1 is SGHDT and CDR2 is YYEEEE. V lost 4 bases to trimming and J lost 6 bases, with 12 bases between them. The CDR3 DNA sequence: TGTGCCAGCAGCGTTTCGCTTGGGGATACGCAGTATTTT. It encodes CASSVSLGDTQYF.

The CDR3 spells CSARPGWTDTQYF. The DNA of the CDR3 is TGCAGTGCCAGACCCGGGTGGACAGATACGCAGTATTTT. J is TRBJ2-3 and V is TRBV20-1; D not certain. Looked up from germline, CDR1 is DFQATT and CDR2 is SNEGSKA (reference sequence). This CDR3 comprises 13 residues. Trimming took 6 bases from V and 3 from J, leaving 13 bases between them.

The CDR3 reads CSASAGINEQYF. DNA for the CDR3: TGCAGTGCCTCGGCAGGGATCAATGAGCAGTACTTC. The V and J genes are TRBV20-1 and TRBJ2-7, with a weak D call TRBD1 (5 bases). CDR3 size: 12 residues. V was shortened by 6 bases and J by 7 bases, with 16 bases between the two germline ends. The germline V gene has CDR1 DFQATT and CDR2 SNEGSKA (reference sequence).

The chain links TRBV12-5 to TRBJ1-2, with a possible D match to TRBD1 (5 bases). The CDR3 sequence is 12 residues long. The germline V gene encodes CDR1 LGHNT and CDR2 FRNRAP. V was clipped by 7 bases and J by 7 bases, with 13 bases between them. In nucleotides, the CDR3 is TGTGCTAGTGTCTTGGGGCCAGGTGGCTACACCTTC. Amino acid sequence: CASVLGPGGYTF.

This clonotype has just a few counts. The rearrangement uses TRBV20-1 and TRBJ1-4, with a tentative D call TRBD1 (5 bases). Looked up from germline, CDR1 is DFQATT and CDR2 is SNEGSKA (reference sequence). The CDR3 is made up of 13 amino acids. Trimming took off 6 bases at V and 8 bases at J, with 16 bases between the two ends. The chain's CDR3 is CSARARSWEKLFF. CDR3 DNA: TGCAGTGCCAGGGCCAGGTCCTGGGAAAAACTGTTTTTT.

The chain combines TRBV11-2 with TRBJ2-5; the match to TRBD1 covers 7 bases. Germline CDR1 and CDR2: SGHAT and FQNNGV. V trimming: 5 bases; J trimming: 2 bases; junction bases outside the gene matches: 8. CDR3 length: 15 amino acids. The DNA for the CDR3 is TGTGCCAGCAGCCCCTTGGGACAGCCGCAAGAGACCCAGTACTTC. It codes for CASSPLGQPQETQYF.

This sequence joins TRBV6-6 and TRBJ2-7, with 9 bases lining up with TRBD1. The J segment lost 4 bases and the V segment lost 3 bases, leaving 13 bases of the junction unmatched. In germline, CDR1 is MNHNY, CDR2 SVGAGI (reference sequence). The CDR3 covers 17 residues. CDR3 region: CASSYSLRDRVKYEQYF. CDR3 DNA: TGTGCCAGCAGTTATTCCTTGCGGGACAGGGTAAAGTACGAGCAGTACTTC.